This T cell receptor (beta chain) was recorded in a study of shared clonotypes between healthy human individuals. Donors, without exception, were Caucasian adults residing in Nashville, Tennessee. Researchers partitioned CD4+ cells into CD45RA+ naive and CD45RA-negative memory subsets. The CDR3 has 16 residues. From germline, CDR1 is MGHDK and CDR2 SYGVNS. Trimming cost V 2 bases and J 2 bases, with 14 bases left between them. Data came from immunoSEQ multiplex PCR; TCRdb stores just in-frame clones and leaves some out. Of millions of clones in the sample, around 94% were seen once. This TCR was sampled from a young man in good health. The chain employs TRBV25-1 and TRBJ2-3; D may be TRBD1 or TRBD2 (6 bases each). The specimen was naive CD4+ T cells sorted from blood. Subset reported: CD45RA+ positively selected. CDR3 coding DNA: TGTGCCAGCAGTGAACCCCGGGGGCCGAACACAGATACGCAGTATTTT. Amino acids: CASSEPRGPNTDTQYF.